These 2 T cell receptor beta chains share one sample of origin, sequenced in a study of blood T cell repertoires in COVID-19. The protocol was immunoSEQ multiplex PCR, while the TCRdb copy is restricted to in-frame clones and leaves out a portion. The repertoire has 110,000 to 150,000 clones, less than 85% of them found once; the top ten carry 1.6%. The specimen was PBMCs or T cells enriched from blood (not recorded which). These receptors originate from a woman aged 18-35 years who had been exposed to COVID-19.

J is TRBJ2-7 and V is TRBV15, with 8 bases aligning to TRBD2. CDR3 length equals 14 residues. V gave up 7 bases and J gave up 3 bases; unmatched junction bases: 8. Germline V gene sequence: CDR1 LNHNV, CDR2 YYDKDF (reference sequence). The CDR3 DNA reads TGTGCCACCAAACCTACCGGGACTAGCTACGAGCAGTACTTC. Translation: CATKPTGTSYEQYF.

This chain connects TRBV6-5 to TRBJ2-7; 8 nucleotides match TRBD2. V shed 2 bases, J shed 4 bases, and the junction held 7 bases outside the gene matches. The CDR3 loop spans 15 amino acids. Germline CDR1 MNHEY, CDR2 SVGAGI. The CDR3 spells CASSYESTSGYEQYF. The CDR3 nucleotides are TGTGCCAGCAGTTACGAGTCTACTAGCGGTTACGAGCAGTACTTC.